A single sample is the source of the 29 T cell receptor beta chains below, sequenced in a study of long-term antiretroviral therapy in people with HIV. Version v3.0 of the immunoSEQ assay was performed at survey level. This table comes from immunoSEQ multiplex PCR, and its TCRdb copy is limited to in-frame clones, with some not included. The data hold some 35,000 clones, with roughly 94% observed a single time. This material consisted of unsorted PBMCs, taken 4.1 years after starting antiretroviral therapy. These receptor sequences come from a woman between 45 and 60 years old with HIV.

This chain uses TRBV7-2 with TRBJ1-1; a weak D match, TRBD1 (5 bases). The germline V and J ends were trimmed by 4 bases and 6 bases, with 12 bases remaining between them. CDR1 SGHTA and CDR2 FQGNSA come from the germline V gene. The CDR3 runs 13 residues. Here the CDR3 reads CASSWGRTSEAFF. The CDR3 DNA is TGTGCCAGCAGCTGGGGGAGGACATCTGAAGCTTTCTTT.

The CDR3 DNA reads as TGCGCCAGCAGCTTGGAGGGCGGGGGGAGCACAGATACGCAGTATTTT. This translates into CASSLEGGGSTDTQYF. J is TRBJ2-3 and V is TRBV5-1, with TRBD2 matching 8 bases. Trimming cost V 0 bases and J 0 bases; bases outside gene matches: 3. CDR1 and CDR2 (germline): SGHRS, YFSETQ. The CDR3 length is 16 residues.

The chain couples TRBV6-5 to TRBJ1-2; TRBD1 is a possible D gene (6 bases). Germline V CDR1 and CDR2: MNHEY, SVGAGI. The CDR3 length is 16 residues. V dropped 0 bases and J dropped 0 bases, with 11 bases sitting between them. CDR3 DNA sequence: TGTGCCAGCAGTTACTCCACAGGGCGGCCTAACTATGGCTACACCTTC. Amino acids: CASSYSTGRPNYGYTF.

This chain links TRBV5-4 with TRBJ2-3; 10 bases align to TRBD2. Per germline, CDR1 SGHNT and CDR2 YYREEE (reference sequence). The ends lost 1 base at V and 3 bases at J; junction bases unmatched: 8. The CDR3 is 17 residues long. The CDR3, as DNA: TGTGCCAGCAGCTTGCGGAGGTTGGGACTAGCGACAGATACGCAGTATTTT. It is translated as CASSLRRLGLATDTQYF. Filled out from reference TRBV5-4 and TRBJ2-3, the complete variable domain reads ETGVTQSPTHLIKTRGQQVTLRCSSQSGHNTVSWYQQALGQGPQFIFQYYREEENGRGNFPPRFSGLQFPNYSSELNVNALELDDSALYLCASSLRRLGLATDTQYFGPGTRLTVL.

This chain connects TRBV27 to TRBJ2-3; 10 bases fit TRBD2. This CDR3 region has 17 residues. The V gene's germline CDR1 is MNHEY and CDR2 SMNVEV (reference sequence). The V segment lost 4 bases and the J segment 0 bases; nucleotides outside the gene matches: 7. The CDR3 DNA reads TGTGCCAGCAGTTATCGTCCTAGCGGGGGAAGCACAGATACGCAGTATTTT. Translating gives CASSYRPSGGSTDTQYF.

This sequence joins TRBV7-2 and TRBJ1-5; 8 positions agree with TRBD1. The CDR3 consists of 14 residues. V trimming: 3 bases; J trimming: 2 bases; junction bases outside the gene matches: 0. Germline lookup yields CDR1 SGHTA and CDR2 FQGNSA. The CDR3 sequence is CASSLTGGNQPQHF. For the CDR3, the DNA is TGTGCCAGCAGCTTGACAGGGGGCAATCAGCCCCAGCATTTT.

The V call is TRBV7-2, the J call TRBJ2-7; the D is unclear. This CDR3 region has 14 residues. The ends were cut back, 2 bases at V and 3 bases at J, with 11 bases in the middle. Germline V lookup: CDR1 SGHTA, CDR2 FQGNSA. CDR3 nucleotides: TGTGCCAGCAGCTTATTTCCCGGACGCTACGAGCAGTACTTC. This translates into CASSLFPGRYEQYF.

This clone was counted a single time. The rearrangement uses TRBV7-9 and TRBJ2-1; possibly TRBD1 or TRBD2 for D (5 bases each). Germline-derived CDR1 and CDR2 are SEHNR and FQNEAQ (reference sequence). V lost 0 bases and J lost 7, with 16 bases in between. This CDR3 region has 16 residues. CDR3 nucleotides: TGTGCCAGCAGCTTAGCGGGACCGACCTTTGGGAATGAGCAGTTCTTC. This translates into CASSLAGPTFGNEQFF.

The chain links TRBV2 to TRBJ1-5; 7 positions agree with TRBD1. Germline loops: CDR1 SNHLY, CDR2 FYNNEI. The CDR3 covers 14 residues. V trimming: 8 bases; J trimming: 6 bases; junction bases outside the gene matches: 10. The CDR3 DNA reads TGTGCCAGCGGGAAACAGGGGCGCGGTCAGCCCCAGCATTTT. Amino acids: CASGKQGRGQPQHF.

The chain joins TRBV9 to TRBJ2-3, with 8 bases aligning to TRBD2. This CDR3 spans 16 amino acids. J gave up 0 bases and V 3 bases, and 6 bases lay outside the gene matches. Germline V gene sequence: CDR1 SGDLS, CDR2 YYNGEE. CDR3: CASSGNSGGSTDTQYF. In nucleotides, the CDR3 is TGTGCCAGCAGCGGGAACTCGGGGGGGAGCACAGATACGCAGTATTTT.

This chain uses TRBV18 with TRBJ1-2; TRBD1 matches at 7 bases. After removal of 6 bases from V and 4 bases from J, the junction contained 5 bases not matched to a gene. The CDR3 length is 13 residues. Germline V gene data show CDR1 as KGHSH and CDR2 as LQKENI. The CDR3 DNA follows: TGTGCCAGCTCTTCGGACAGGAGCTATGGCTACACCTTC. Its translation: CASSSDRSYGYTF.

The chain is built from TRBV21-1 and TRBJ2-5; TRBD2 is the table's D call and was not checked against the DNA. TRBV21-1 is a pseudogene locus. This CDR3 is built from 12 residues. DNA for the CDR3: TGTGCCAGCAGCAAAACGAGGGAGACCCAGTACTTC. Amino acid sequence: CASSKTRETQYF.

The rearrangement uses TRBV7-2 and TRBJ1-5, with TRBD1 matching over 9 bases. Germline V CDR1 and CDR2: SGHTA, FQGNSA. The CDR3 extends over 15 amino acids. With 2 bases clipped from V and 7 bases from J, the junction kept 6 bases outside the gene matches. The DNA of the CDR3 is TGTGCCAGCAGCTTACAGGGACAGGGTGCCCAGCCCCAGCATTTT. Amino acids: CASSLQGQGAQPQHF.

The J gene is TRBJ2-7, the V gene TRBV29-1, with D possibly TRBD1 on 5 matching bases. Trimming stripped 7 bases from V and 2 bases from J, with 9 bases between. This CDR3 is 11 amino acids long. The germline CDR1 and CDR2 sequences are SQVTM and ANQGSEA. The CDR3 sequence is CSGAGTYEQYF. CDR3 in DNA: TGCAGCGGAGCAGGGACCTACGAGCAGTACTTC.

J is TRBJ1-2 and V is TRBV18, with D maybe TRBD1 (6 bases). Deletions cut 5 bases from V and 6 bases from J, with 13 bases between. This CDR3 spans 13 amino acids. Looked up from germline, CDR1 is KGHSH and CDR2 is LQKENI. The CDR3 nucleotides are TGTGCCAGCTCAATAGACAGGTCGGATGGCTACACCTTC. This codes for CASSIDRSDGYTF.

The chain carries TRBV4-2 and TRBJ2-5; TRBD2 matches 9 bases. V was clipped by 4 bases and J by 2 bases; unmatched bases: 17. Germline loops: CDR1 LGHNA, CDR2 YNFKEQ. This CDR3 is 19 amino acids long. Here the CDR3 reads CASSRAGTSYSSLQETQYF. The CDR3 DNA sequence: TGTGCCAGCAGCCGGGCCGGGACTAGCTATTCCTCCCTACAAGAGACCCAGTACTTC.

This clone qualifies as medium-sized. J is TRBJ1-5 and V is TRBV10-1; D unclear. Trimming pared 3 bases from V and 5 bases from J, leaving 11 bases between. The CDR3 consists of 14 residues. The germline CDR1 and CDR2 sequences are WNHNN and SYGVQD (reference sequence). DNA of the CDR3: TGCGCCAGCAGTGACAGGTGTGTCTATCAGCCCCAGCATTTT. The encoded protein is CASSDRCVYQPQHF.

The chain uses TRBV28 and TRBJ1-1, with D unclear. The germline gives CDR1 MDHEN, CDR2 SYDVKM. With 6 bases removed from V and 10 bases from J, the gap between germline ends came to 12 bases. This CDR3 contains 11 residues. The CDR3 nucleotides are TGTGCCAGCAGCTCCCCCCTGGGAGCTTTCTTT. This translates into CASSSPLGAFF. Full variable domain (missing parts from reference TRBV28 and TRBJ1-1): DVKVTQSSRYLVKRTGEKVFLECVQDMDHENMFWYRQDPGLGLRLIYFSYDVKMKEKGDIPEGYSVSREKKERFSLILESASTNQTSMYLCASSSPLGAFFGQGTRLTVV.

The rearrangement joins TRBV2 to TRBJ1-2; D unresolved. The germline gives CDR1 SNHLY, CDR2 FYNNEI. V was trimmed by 3 bases and J by 2 bases, leaving 10 bases between them. CDR3 length equals 14 residues. CDR3: CASSDGRSNYGYTF. The CDR3, as DNA: TGTGCCAGCAGTGATGGGCGGAGCAACTATGGCTACACCTTC.

This clone was detected once. The genes are TRBV5-1 and TRBJ1-2; 8 bases match TRBD1. V lost 2 bases and J lost 7; bases outside the gene matches: 4. The CDR3 length is 13 residues. Germline CDR1 SGHRS, CDR2 YFSETQ. The DNA of the CDR3 is TGCGCCAGCAGCTTACAGGGGGATGCTGGCTACACCTTC. This translates into CASSLQGDAGYTF.

This sequence joins TRBV5-6 and TRBJ2-7, with 7 bases that match TRBD2. After removal of 3 bases from V and 6 bases from J, the junction contained 9 bases not matched to a gene. Germline CDR1 reads SGHDT; CDR2 reads YYEEEE. The length of the CDR3 is 14 residues. This chain's CDR3 is CASSSDGGTGEQYF. The CDR3 region has the DNA TGTGCCAGCAGCTCTGACGGGGGGACCGGCGAGCAGTACTTC.

The chain joins TRBV29-1 to TRBJ2-7; 10 positions agree with TRBD1. Germline V gene sequence: CDR1 SQVTM, CDR2 ANQGSEA. Germline trimming cut 4 bases from V and 2 bases from J; bases unmatched to any gene: 2. The CDR3 spans 13 residues. This chain's CDR3 is CSVGDRGPYEQYF. As DNA, the CDR3 is TGCAGCGTTGGGGACAGGGGTCCCTACGAGCAGTACTTC.

This chain uses TRBV29-1 with TRBJ2-4, with D perhaps TRBD2 (5 bases). Looked up from germline, CDR1 is SQVTM and CDR2 is ANQGSEA. The CDR3 covers 14 residues. Trimming cost V 6 bases and J 1 base, with 13 bases left between them. The CDR3 DNA sequence: TGCAGCGTGGCCCTCAGCGGCGCCAAAAACATTCAGTACTTC. This sequence encodes CSVALSGAKNIQYF. Complete variable domain (other parts from reference TRBV29-1 and TRBJ2-4): SAVISQKPSRDICQRGTSLTIQCQVDSQVTMMFWYRQQPGQSLTLIATANQGSEATYESGFVIDKFPISRPNLTFSTLTVSNMSPEDSSIYLCSVALSGAKNIQYFGAGTRLSVL.

Written as DNA, the CDR3 is TGCAGCGTTGATTCGGGACAGGGAGTAAACACCTTC. The encoded protein is CSVDSGQGVNTF. This chain links TRBV29-1 with TRBJ1-2, with TRBD1 matching 9 bases. The CDR3 has 12 residues. V was clipped by 3 bases and J by 12 bases; unmatched bases: 8. Germline CDR1 and CDR2: SQVTM and ANQGSEA.

The chain employs TRBV11-1 and TRBJ2-7, with TRBD1 as a possible D gene (6 bases). Per germline, CDR1 SGHAT and CDR2 FQDESV (reference sequence). The CDR3 runs 17 residues. Trimming stripped 2 bases from V and 1 base from J, with 18 bases between. The CDR3 reads CASSLFRTGSQSYEQYF. The CDR3 DNA reads as TGTGCCAGCAGCTTATTTCGCACAGGGAGCCAGTCCTACGAGCAGTACTTC.

This clone was picked up a small number of times. Other DNA sequences from this sample encode an identical CDR3 as well. This rearrangement joins TRBV9 to TRBJ1-6; no reliable D call. Germline CDR1 is SGDLS and CDR2 is YYNGEE. This CDR3 spans 12 amino acids. V lost 5 bases and J 7 bases, leaving 7 bases between the germline ends. The CDR3 DNA follows: TGTGCCAGCAGGACCGGGAATTCACCCCTCCACTTT. It specifies CASRTGNSPLHF. Together with reference TRBV9 and TRBJ1-6, the CDR3 gives the full variable domain: DSGVTQTPKHLITATGQRVTLRCSPRSGDLSVYWYQQSLDQGLQFLIQYYNGEERAKGNILERFSAQQFPDLHSELNLSSLELGDSALYFCASRTGNSPLHFGNGTRLTVT.

The chain couples TRBV7-2 to TRBJ1-1; D perhaps matches TRBD1 (6 bases). V shed 1 base and J shed 6 bases, with 12 bases lying between them. The CDR3 has 14 residues. Germline V gene lookup returns CDR1 SGHTA and CDR2 FQGNSA. CDR3 in amino acids: CASSLVQGISEAFF. CDR3 DNA: TGTGCCAGCAGCTTAGTCCAGGGGATCTCTGAAGCTTTCTTT.

The chain has TRBV4-1 and TRBJ1-2, with a tentative D call TRBD1 (5 bases). The length of the CDR3 is 17 residues. Deletions cut 1 base from V and 3 bases from J, with 18 bases between. The germline gives CDR1 MGHRA, CDR2 YSYEKL. For the CDR3, the DNA is TGCGCCAGCAGCCAAGTTGTCCAGACAGAACAAGACTATGGCTACACCTTC. Translated, it gives CASSQVVQTEQDYGYTF.

This sequence joins TRBV2 and TRBJ1-2; D remains ambiguous. The V gene lost 2 bases and the J gene lost 2 bases, with 12 bases spanning the gap. Germline V gene sequence: CDR1 SNHLY, CDR2 FYNNEI. This CDR3 spans 15 amino acids. CDR3: CASSEYRPRNYGYTF. As DNA, the CDR3 is TGTGCCAGCAGTGAATACAGACCGAGGAACTATGGCTACACCTTC. The variable domain in full, completed from reference TRBV2 and TRBJ1-2, reads EPEVTQTPSHQVTQMGQEVILRCVPISNHLYFYWYRQILGQKVEFLVSFYNNEISEKSEIFDDQFSVERPDGSNFTLKIRSTKLEDSAMYFCASSEYRPRNYGYTFGSGTRLTVV.